This T cell receptor (beta chain) was captured by sequencing in a study of blood T cell repertoires in COVID-19. Overall study context: Samples of COVID-19 (acute and convalescent) were obtained from the United States, Italy and Spain. In each case, the material was cDNA or gDNA derived from T cells, B-cell-depleted T cells, or PBMCs.

In the original processing: Amplifying reference gene primers gave estimates of nucleated cell counts. The method was immunoSEQ multiplex PCR; TCRdb's version includes in-frame clones alone and lacks a portion of them. V, J and clone size are those of that table, while D and trimming were read from the DNA. The data contain over 100,000 clones, approximately 86% of them singletons. This clone was counted a single time. Germline-derived CDR1 and CDR2 are MDHEN and SYDVKM. The CDR3 consists of 15 residues. Trimming cost V 5 bases and J 4 bases; bases outside gene matches: 8. Followed longitudinally, the Seattle patients had been enrolled during active infection.

The rearrangement uses TRBV28 and TRBJ1-3; 7 bases are a match to TRBD1. Material: peripheral blood. The receptor was isolated from a woman in her 70s with COVID-19, enrolled during active disease. CDR3 sequence reads: CASSPVTGWGNTIYF. DNA for the CDR3: TGTGCCAGCAGTCCCGTGACAGGGTGGGGAAACACCATATATTTT.